The entry below describes one T cell receptor (beta chain). This entry belongs to a study of blood T cell repertoires in COVID-19. Study in general: PBMCs, B-cell-depleted T cells, or T cells provided the cDNA or gDNA that made up the material.

TCRdb's copy holds only in-frame clones and misses some; the assay was immunoSEQ multiplex PCR. This table has 85,000 to 110,000 clones, about 86% appearing once. The V gene's germline CDR1 is SGHTA and CDR2 FQGNSA. This CDR3 is 15 amino acids long. The J segment lost 1 base and the V segment lost 5 bases, leaving 6 bases of the junction unmatched. This rearrangement joins TRBV7-2 to TRBJ2-3; 7 bases align to TRBD1. Sequenced sample: peripheral blood. The receptor was derived from a human donor in a cohort sampled during active COVID-19. This CDR3 reads CASSPLQGGTDTQYF. The CDR3 coding sequence is TGTGCCAGCAGCCCCCTCCAGGGGGGCACAGATACGCAGTATTTT.